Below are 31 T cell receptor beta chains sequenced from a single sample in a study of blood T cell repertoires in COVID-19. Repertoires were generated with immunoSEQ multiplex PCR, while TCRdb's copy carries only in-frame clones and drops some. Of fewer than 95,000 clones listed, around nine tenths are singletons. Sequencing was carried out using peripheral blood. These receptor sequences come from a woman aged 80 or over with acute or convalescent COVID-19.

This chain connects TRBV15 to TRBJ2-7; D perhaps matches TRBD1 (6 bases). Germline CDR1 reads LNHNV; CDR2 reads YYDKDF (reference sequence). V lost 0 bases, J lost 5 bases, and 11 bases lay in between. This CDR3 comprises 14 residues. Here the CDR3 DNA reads TGTGCCACCAGCAGAGAACAGGGATTTAACGAGCAGTACTTC. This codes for CATSREQGFNEQYF.

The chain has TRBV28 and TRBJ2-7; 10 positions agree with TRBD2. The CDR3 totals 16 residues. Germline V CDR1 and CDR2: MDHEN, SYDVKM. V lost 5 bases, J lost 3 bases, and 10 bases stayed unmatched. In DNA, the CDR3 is TGTGCCAGCAGTAGCGGGGGGGGGTCAGCCCTCTACGAGCAGTACTTC. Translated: CASSSGGGSALYEQYF.

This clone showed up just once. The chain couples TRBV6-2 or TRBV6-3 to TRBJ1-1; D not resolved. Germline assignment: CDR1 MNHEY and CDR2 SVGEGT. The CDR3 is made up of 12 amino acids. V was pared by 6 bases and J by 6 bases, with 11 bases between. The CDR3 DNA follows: TGTGCCAGCAGCGAGGCCTACGCTGAAGCTTTCTTT. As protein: CASSEAYAEAFF.

In DNA, the CDR3 is TGTGCCAGTAGACTAGCGGGAGGGAACACCGGGGAGCTGTTTTTT. Encoded protein: CASRLAGGNTGELFF. The chain employs TRBV19 and TRBJ2-2, with 12 bases that match TRBD2. The CDR3 sequence is 15 residues long. V shed 6 bases and J 1 base; nucleotides not matched to a gene: 0. In germline, CDR1 is LNHDA, CDR2 SQIVND (reference sequence).

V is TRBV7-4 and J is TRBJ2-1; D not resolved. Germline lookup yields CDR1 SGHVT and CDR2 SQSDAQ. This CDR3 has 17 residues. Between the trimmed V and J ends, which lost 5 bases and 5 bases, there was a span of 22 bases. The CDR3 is CASSLRFDSTYNNEQFF. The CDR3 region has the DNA TGTGCCAGCAGCCTACGCTTCGACTCGACCTATAACAATGAGCAGTTCTTC.

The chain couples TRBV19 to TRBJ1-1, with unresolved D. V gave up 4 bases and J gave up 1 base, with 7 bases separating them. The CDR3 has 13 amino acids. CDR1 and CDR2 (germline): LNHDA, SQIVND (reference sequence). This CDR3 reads CASSTGPNTEAFF. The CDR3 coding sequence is TGTGCCAGTAGTACAGGTCCGAACACTGAAGCTTTCTTT.

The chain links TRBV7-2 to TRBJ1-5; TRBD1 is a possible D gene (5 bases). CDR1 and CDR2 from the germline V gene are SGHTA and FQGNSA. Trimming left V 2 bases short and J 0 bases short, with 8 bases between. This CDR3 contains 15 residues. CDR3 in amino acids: CASSLNRNSNQPQHF. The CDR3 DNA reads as TGTGCCAGCAGCTTAAACAGGAATAGCAATCAGCCCCAGCATTTT.

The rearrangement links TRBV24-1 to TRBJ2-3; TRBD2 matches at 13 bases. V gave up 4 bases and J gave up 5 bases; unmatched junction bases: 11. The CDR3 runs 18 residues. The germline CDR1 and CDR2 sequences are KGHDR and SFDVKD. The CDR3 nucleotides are TGTGCCACCAGTGACCTATTCGGACTAGCGGGGGTAGTAGATACGCAGTATTTT. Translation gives CATSDLFGLAGVVDTQYF.

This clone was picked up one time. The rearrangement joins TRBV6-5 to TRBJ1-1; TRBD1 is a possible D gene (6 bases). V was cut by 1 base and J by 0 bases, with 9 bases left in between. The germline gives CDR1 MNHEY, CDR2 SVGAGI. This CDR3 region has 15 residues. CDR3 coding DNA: TGTGCCAGCAGTTACTTGACAGGAATGAACACTGAAGCTTTCTTT. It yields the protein CASSYLTGMNTEAFF.

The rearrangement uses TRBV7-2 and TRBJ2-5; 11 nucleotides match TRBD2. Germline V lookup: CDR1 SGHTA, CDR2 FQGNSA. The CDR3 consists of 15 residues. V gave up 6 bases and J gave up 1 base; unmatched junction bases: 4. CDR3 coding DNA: TGTGCCAGCAGAAAGACTAGCGGGGCCCAAGAGACCCAGTACTTC. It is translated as CASRKTSGAQETQYF.

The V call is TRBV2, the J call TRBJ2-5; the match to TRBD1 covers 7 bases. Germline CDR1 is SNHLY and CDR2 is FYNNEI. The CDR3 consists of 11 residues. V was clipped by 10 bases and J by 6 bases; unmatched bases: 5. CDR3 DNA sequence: TGTGCCACCAGGGACAGACAGACCCAGTACTTC. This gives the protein CATRDRQTQYF.

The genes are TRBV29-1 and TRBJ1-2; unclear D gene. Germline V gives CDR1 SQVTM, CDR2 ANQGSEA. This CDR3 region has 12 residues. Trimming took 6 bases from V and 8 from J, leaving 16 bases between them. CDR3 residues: CSVPFPTLGYTF. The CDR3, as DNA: TGCAGCGTCCCATTCCCGACATTGGGCTACACCTTC. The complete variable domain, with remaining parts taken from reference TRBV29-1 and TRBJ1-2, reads SAVISQKPSRDICQRGTSLTIQCQVDSQVTMMFWYRQQPGQSLTLIATANQGSEATYESGFVIDKFPISRPNLTFSTLTVSNMSPEDSSIYLCSVPFPTLGYTFGSGTRLTVV.

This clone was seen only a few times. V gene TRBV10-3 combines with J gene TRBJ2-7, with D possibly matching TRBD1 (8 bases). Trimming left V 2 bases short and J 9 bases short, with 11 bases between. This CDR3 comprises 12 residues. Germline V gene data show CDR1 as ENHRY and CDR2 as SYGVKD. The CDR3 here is CAISETGGVQYF. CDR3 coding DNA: TGTGCCATCAGTGAGACAGGGGGGGTGCAGTACTTC.

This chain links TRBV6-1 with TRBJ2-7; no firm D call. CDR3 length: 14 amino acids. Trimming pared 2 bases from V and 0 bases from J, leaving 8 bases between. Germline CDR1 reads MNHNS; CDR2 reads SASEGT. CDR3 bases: TGTGCCAGCAGTGAACCCGGTCTCTCCTACGAGCAGTACTTC. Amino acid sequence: CASSEPGLSYEQYF.

The chain's CDR3 is CASSDRGPGDTQYF. The CDR3 DNA is TGTGCCAGCAGTGACCGAGGTCCGGGAGATACGCAGTATTTT. V and J are TRBV6-4 and TRBJ2-3; no definite D call. V was clipped by 2 bases and J by 5 bases, with 11 bases between them. The CDR3 runs 14 residues. Germline loops: CDR1 MRHNA, CDR2 SNTAGT.

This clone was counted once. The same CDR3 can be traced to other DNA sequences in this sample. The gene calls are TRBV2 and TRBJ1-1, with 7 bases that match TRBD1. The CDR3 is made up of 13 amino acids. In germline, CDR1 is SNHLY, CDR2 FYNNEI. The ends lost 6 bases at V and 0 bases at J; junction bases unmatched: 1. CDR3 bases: TGTGCCAGCAGACAGGGGATGAACACTGAAGCTTTCTTT. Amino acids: CASRQGMNTEAFF. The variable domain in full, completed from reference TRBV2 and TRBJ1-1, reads EPEVTQTPSHQVTQMGQEVILRCVPISNHLYFYWYRQILGQKVEFLVSFYNNEISEKSEIFDDQFSVERPDGSNFTLKIRSTKLEDSAMYFCASRQGMNTEAFFGQGTRLTVV.

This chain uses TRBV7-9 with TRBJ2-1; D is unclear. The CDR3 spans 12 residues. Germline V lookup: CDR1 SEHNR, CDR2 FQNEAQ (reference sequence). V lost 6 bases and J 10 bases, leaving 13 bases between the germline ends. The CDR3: CASSARVSEQFF. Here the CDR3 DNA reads TGTGCCAGCAGTGCTCGGGTCAGCGAGCAGTTCTTC.

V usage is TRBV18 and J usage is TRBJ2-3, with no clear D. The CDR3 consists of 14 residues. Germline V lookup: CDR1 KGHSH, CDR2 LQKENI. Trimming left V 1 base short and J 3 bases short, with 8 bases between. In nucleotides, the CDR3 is TGTGCCAGCTCACCACTTACAGATACAGATACGCAGTATTTT. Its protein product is CASSPLTDTDTQYF. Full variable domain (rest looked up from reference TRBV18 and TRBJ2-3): NAGVMQNPRHLVRRRGQEARLRCSPMKGHSHVYWYRQLPEEGLKFMVYLQKENIIDESGMPKERFSAEFPKEGPSILRIQQVVRGDSAAYFCASSPLTDTDTQYFGPGTRLTVL.

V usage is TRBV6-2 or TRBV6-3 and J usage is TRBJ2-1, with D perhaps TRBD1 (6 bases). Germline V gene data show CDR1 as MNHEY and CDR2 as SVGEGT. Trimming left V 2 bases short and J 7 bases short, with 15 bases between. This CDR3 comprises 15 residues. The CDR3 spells CASSYETGQPNEQFF. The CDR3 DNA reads TGTGCCAGCAGTTACGAGACAGGACAACCTAATGAGCAGTTCTTC.

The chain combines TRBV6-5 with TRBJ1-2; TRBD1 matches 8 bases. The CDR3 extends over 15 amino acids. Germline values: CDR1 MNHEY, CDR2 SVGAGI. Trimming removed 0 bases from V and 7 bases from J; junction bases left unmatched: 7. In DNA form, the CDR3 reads TGTGCCAGCAGTTACTCGGCAGGGGGCTTTTTTGGCTACACCTTC. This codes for CASSYSAGGFFGYTF.

CDR3 region: CASSILAGGLYIQYF. The CDR3 nucleotides read TGTGCCAGCAGCATCCTCGCGGGGGGGCTATACATTCAGTACTTC. The chain carries TRBV7-2 and TRBJ2-4; 9 nucleotides match TRBD2. With 5 bases clipped from V and 8 bases from J, the junction kept 10 bases outside the gene matches. The CDR3 contains 15 residues. CDR1 SGHTA and CDR2 FQGNSA come from the germline V gene.

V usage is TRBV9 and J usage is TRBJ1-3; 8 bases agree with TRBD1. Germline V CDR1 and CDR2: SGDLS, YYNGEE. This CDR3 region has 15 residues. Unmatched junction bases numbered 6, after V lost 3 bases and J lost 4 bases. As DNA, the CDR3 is TGTGCCAGCAGCGGAGCGACAGGGGTGGGAAACACCATATATTTT. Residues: CASSGATGVGNTIYF.

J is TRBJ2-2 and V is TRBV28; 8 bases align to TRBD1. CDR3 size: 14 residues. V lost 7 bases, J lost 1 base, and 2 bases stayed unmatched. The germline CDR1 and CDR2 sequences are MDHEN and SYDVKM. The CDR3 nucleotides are TGTGCCAGCAAAGGACAGGGGAACACCGGGGAGCTGTTTTTT. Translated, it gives CASKGQGNTGELFF.

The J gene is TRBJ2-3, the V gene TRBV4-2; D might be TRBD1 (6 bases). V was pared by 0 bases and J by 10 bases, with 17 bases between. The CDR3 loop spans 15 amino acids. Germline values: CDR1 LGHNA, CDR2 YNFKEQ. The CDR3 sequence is CASSQDQGGRNSQYF. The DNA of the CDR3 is TGTGCCAGCAGCCAAGACCAAGGGGGTCGAAACTCGCAGTATTTT.

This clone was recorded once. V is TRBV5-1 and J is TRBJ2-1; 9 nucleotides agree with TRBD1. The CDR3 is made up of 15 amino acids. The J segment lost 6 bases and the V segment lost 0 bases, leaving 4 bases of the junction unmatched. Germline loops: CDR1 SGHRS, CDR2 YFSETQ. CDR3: CASSLEGQGINEQFF. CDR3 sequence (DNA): TGCGCCAGCAGCTTGGAGGGACAGGGAATCAATGAGCAGTTCTTC.

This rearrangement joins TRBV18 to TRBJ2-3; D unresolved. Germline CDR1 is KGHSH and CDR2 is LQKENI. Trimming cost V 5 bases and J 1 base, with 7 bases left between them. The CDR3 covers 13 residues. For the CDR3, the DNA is TGTGCCAGCTCATCCGTCGGCACAGATACGCAGTATTTT. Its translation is CASSSVGTDTQYF.

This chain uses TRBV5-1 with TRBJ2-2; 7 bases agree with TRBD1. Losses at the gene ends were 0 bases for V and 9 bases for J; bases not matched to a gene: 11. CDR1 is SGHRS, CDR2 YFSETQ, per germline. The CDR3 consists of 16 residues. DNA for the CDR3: TGCGCCAGCAGCTTGGCAGGGACAGTCCCGACCCGGGAGCTGTTTTTT. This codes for CASSLAGTVPTRELFF. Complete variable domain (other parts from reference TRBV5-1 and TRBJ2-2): KAGVTQTPRYLIKTRGQQVTLSCSPISGHRSVSWYQQTPGQGLQFLFEYFSETQRNKGNFPGRFSGRQFSNSRSEMNVSTLELGDSALYLCASSLAGTVPTRELFFGEGSRLTVL.

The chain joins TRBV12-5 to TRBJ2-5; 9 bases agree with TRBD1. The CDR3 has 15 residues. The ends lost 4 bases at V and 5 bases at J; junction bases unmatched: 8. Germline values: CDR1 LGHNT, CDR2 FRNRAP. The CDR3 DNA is TGTGCTAGTGGTTCCGGAGGGACAGGGTGGGAGACCCAGTACTTC. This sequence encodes CASGSGGTGWETQYF. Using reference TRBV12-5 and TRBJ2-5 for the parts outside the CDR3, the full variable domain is DARVTQTPRHKVTEMGQEVTMRCQPILGHNTVFWYRQTMMQGLELLAYFRNRAPLDDSGMPKDRFSAEMPDATLATLKIQPSEPRDSAVYFCASGSGGTGWETQYFGPGTRLLVL.

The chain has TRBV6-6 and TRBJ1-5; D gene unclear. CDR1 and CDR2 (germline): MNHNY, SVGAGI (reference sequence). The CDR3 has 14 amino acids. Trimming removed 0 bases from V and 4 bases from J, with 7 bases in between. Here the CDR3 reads CASSYSAGNQPQHF. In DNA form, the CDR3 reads TGTGCCAGCAGTTACTCGGCGGGTAATCAGCCCCAGCATTTT.

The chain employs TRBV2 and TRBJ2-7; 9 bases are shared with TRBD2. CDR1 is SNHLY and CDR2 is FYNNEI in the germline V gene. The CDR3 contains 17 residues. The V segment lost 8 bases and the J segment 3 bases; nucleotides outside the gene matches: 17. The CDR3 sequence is CASVLAPGLAVGYEQYF. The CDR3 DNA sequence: TGTGCCAGCGTTCTGGCTCCGGGACTAGCCGTGGGCTACGAGCAGTACTTC. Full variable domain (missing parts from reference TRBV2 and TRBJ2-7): EPEVTQTPSHQVTQMGQEVILRCVPISNHLYFYWYRQILGQKVEFLVSFYNNEISEKSEIFDDQFSVERPDGSNFTLKIRSTKLEDSAMYFCASVLAPGLAVGYEQYFGPGTRLTVT.

The CDR3 spells CAIRRERTDTQYF. The CDR3 region has the DNA TGTGCCATCAGGCGGGAGAGGACAGATACGCAGTATTTT. V and J are TRBV10-3 and TRBJ2-3; TRBD2 aligns across 7 bases. Germline CDR1 ENHRY, CDR2 SYGVKD. This CDR3 is 13 amino acids long. J was trimmed by 3 bases and V by 6 bases; bases with no gene match: 3.